Below, one TCR beta chain is given with its context. Trimming pared 6 bases from V and 4 bases from J, leaving 15 bases between. Per germline, CDR1 SEHNR and CDR2 FQNEAQ (reference sequence). CDR3 length: 15 residues. The Seattle site enrolled patients during active infection and followed them longitudinally. The entry originates in a study of blood T cell repertoires in COVID-19. Overall study: Sites across the United States, Italy and Spain contributed samples from acute and convalescent COVID-19. PBMCs, B-cell-depleted T cells, or T cells provided the cDNA or gDNA that made up the material.

In the authors' methods: Amplification with reference gene primers provided the estimates of nucleated cell counts. Only in-frame clones appear in the TCRdb table, and some are missing; sequencing was by immunoSEQ multiplex PCR. V, J and clone size are those of that table, while D and trimming were read from the DNA. The sample includes hundreds of thousands of clones, around 87% of them seen just once. Sequenced input: peripheral blood. The receptor was isolated from a woman between 45 and 60 years old with COVID-19, enrolled during active disease. This rearrangement joins TRBV7-9 to TRBJ1-4; D unclear. The CDR3 DNA sequence: TGTGCCAGCAGACTAGGGATCTCGGGTAATGAAAAACTGTTTTTT. It translates to CASRLGISGNEKLFF.